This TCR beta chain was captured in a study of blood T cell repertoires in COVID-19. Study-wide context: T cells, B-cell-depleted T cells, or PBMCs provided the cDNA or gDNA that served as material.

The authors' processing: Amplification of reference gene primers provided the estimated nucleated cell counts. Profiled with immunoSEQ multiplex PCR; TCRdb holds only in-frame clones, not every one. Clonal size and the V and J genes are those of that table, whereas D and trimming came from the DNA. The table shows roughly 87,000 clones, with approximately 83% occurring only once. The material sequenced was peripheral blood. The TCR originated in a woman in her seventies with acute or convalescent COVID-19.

In nucleotides, the CDR3 is TGTGCCAGCAGATCCACAGGGGAAGAGCAGTTCTTC. This encodes CASRSTGEEQFF. The chain joins TRBV6-5 to TRBJ2-1, with TRBD1 identical over 7 bases. V was clipped by 6 bases and J by 10 bases; unmatched bases: 6. CDR1 is MNHEY and CDR2 is SVGAGI in the germline V gene. The CDR3 sequence is 12 residues long.